The entry below gives a single T cell receptor (beta chain) sequence along with its context. No antigen is known for it. Germline lookup yields CDR1 ENHRY and CDR2 SYGVKD. CDR3 length: 19 amino acids. The ends were cut back, 4 bases at V and 2 bases at J, with 24 bases in the middle. This specimen belongs to a study of T cell repertoires in cytomegalovirus infection. For the study at large: Public signatures in TCR beta pointed to CMV infection and matching HLA type. Study findings and constraints: CMV-specific HLA-C-restricted TCR beta clonotypes dominated the ex vivo response. CMV carriers having the relevant HLA were flagged by cumulative public TCR beta family frequency.

TCRdb processed the reads anew with MiXCR; each CDR3 protein has one entry. The data show 450,000 to 650,000 distinct CDR3 sequences, 26% seen once. The TCR comes from a human donor in good health (CMV status not recorded). Some clones in this sample may be carry-over from other donors' samples. Specimen: PBMCs. The rearrangement joins TRBV10-3 to TRBJ1-3, with D tentatively TRBD1 (6 bases). The CDR3: CAISGGNRDNFNTGNTIYF. CDR3 coding DNA: TGTGCCATCAGTGGGGGAAACAGGGACAATTTCAACACTGGAAACACCATATATTTT.